The sequence of this TCR beta chain was determined in a study of blood T cell repertoires in COVID-19. Overall study context: Samples came from the United States, Italy and Spain, spanning acute and convalescent COVID-19. Nucleic acid was either cDNA or gDNA, and it came from T cells, B-cell-depleted T cells, or PBMCs.

Here immunoSEQ multiplex PCR was the method, and the copy in TCRdb shows in-frame clones only, minus some. The data show around 80,000 clones, over 65% seen once. Sequenced sample: peripheral blood. This clonotype was obtained from a man between 45 and 60 years old with active or convalescent COVID-19.

The CDR3 sequence: CASSFRAGVIDTQYF. The CDR3 DNA reads TGTGCCAGCAGCTTTCGGGCGGGGGTCATAGATACGCAGTATTTT. V is TRBV5-8 and J is TRBJ2-3; TRBD2 aligns across 7 bases. CDR3 length: 15 amino acids. CDR1 and CDR2 (germline): SGHTS, YDEGEE. The junction had 8 bases not matched to a gene; V was cut back by 2 bases and J by 5 bases.